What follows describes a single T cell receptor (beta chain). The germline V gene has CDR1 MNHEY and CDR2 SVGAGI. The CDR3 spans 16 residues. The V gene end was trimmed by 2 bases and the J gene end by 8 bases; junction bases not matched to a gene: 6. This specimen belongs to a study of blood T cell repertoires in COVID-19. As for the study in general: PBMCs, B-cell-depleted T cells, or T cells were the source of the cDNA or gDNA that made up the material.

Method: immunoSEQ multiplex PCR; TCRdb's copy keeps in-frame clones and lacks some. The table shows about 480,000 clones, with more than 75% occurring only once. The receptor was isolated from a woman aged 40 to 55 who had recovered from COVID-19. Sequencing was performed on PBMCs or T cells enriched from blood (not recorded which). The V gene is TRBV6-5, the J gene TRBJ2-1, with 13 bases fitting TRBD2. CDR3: CASSYQGLAGIHEQFF. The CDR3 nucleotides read TGTGCCAGCAGTTACCAGGGACTAGCGGGGATACATGAGCAGTTCTTC.